This T cell receptor (beta chain) was captured by sequencing in a study of T-cell memory formation after mild COVID-19. General study results and limits: Cross-reactive memory appears to have joined, as suggested by some responding clones showing up in pre-infection memory.

Comments on this clonotype: Its specificity is unknown.

One entry per CDR3 protein, called by TCRdb with MiXCR from the 5' RACE reads. The sample carries tens of thousands of distinct CDR3 sequences, around 13% recorded once. The CDR3 spans 13 residues. Germline V lookup: CDR1 SGHDT, CDR2 YYEEEE. The germline V and J ends were trimmed by 0 bases and 4 bases, with 7 bases remaining between them. The sequence was obtained from an adult woman who had mild COVID-19 (a few samples of this study predate the infection). Cell type and time point are not known. The sample consisted of PBMCs or a T cell subset sorted from them (not recorded which). The chain has TRBV5-6 and TRBJ1-2, with D unclear. CDR3 in amino acids: CASSLGWTYGYTF. The CDR3 DNA reads as TGTGCCAGCAGCTTGGGGTGGACCTATGGCTACACCTTC.